A selection of T cell receptor beta chains follows, all from one sample in a study of T cell repertoires in cytomegalovirus infection. The antigens for these receptors are not known. From the reads, TCRdb called clonotypes with MiXCR, one entry per CDR3 protein. The sample records around 100,000 distinct CDR3 sequences, over 30% being singletons. The sample in question was CD8+ T cells from cultured PBMCs, obtained from culture after CMV antigen stimulation. These receptor sequences come from a human donor in good health (CMV status not recorded). Some clones in this sample may be carry-over from other donors' samples. The CDR3 runs from the conserved cysteine through the conserved F or W. Fields, in order: V gene, J gene, clone size, D gene, CDR3 DNA, CDR3 protein. The D gene is left open where the match is weak. Clone size, where shown, is once, few, many, or a class for clones that have expanded.

v_gene: TRBV4-1; j_gene: TRBJ2-5; abundance: few; d_gene: -; CDR3nt: TGCGCCAGCAGCCAAGATGGGGTGGCCCAGTACTTC; CDR3aa: CASSQDGVAQYF
v_gene: TRBV12-3/TRBV12-4; j_gene: TRBJ1-1; abundance: -; d_gene: -; CDR3nt: TGTGCCAGCAGTTTAAGTTTCCGTTTGTACACTGAAGCTTTCTTT; CDR3aa: CASSLSFRLYTEAFF
v_gene: TRBV20-1; j_gene: TRBJ2-3; abundance: -; d_gene: TRBD2; CDR3nt: TGCAGTGCTAGAGATCATGCGGGGGAGAGCACAGATACGCAGTATTTT; CDR3aa: CSARDHAGESTDTQYF
v_gene: TRBV27; j_gene: TRBJ1-5; abundance: few; d_gene: -; CDR3nt: TGTGCCAGCAGTTTATCGAATTCGCAGCCCCAGCATTTT; CDR3aa: CASSLSNSQPQHF
v_gene: TRBV5-8; j_gene: TRBJ2-1; abundance: -; d_gene: TRBD2; CDR3nt: TGTGCCAGCAGCGACAGACTAGCGGATCTAAACAATGAGCAGTTCTTC; CDR3aa: CASSDRLADLNNEQFF
v_gene: TRBV10-3; j_gene: TRBJ2-7; abundance: few; d_gene: TRBD2; CDR3nt: TGTGCCTCCACAGACGGGGGGTACGAGCAGTACTTC; CDR3aa: CASTDGGYEQYF
v_gene: TRBV5-6; j_gene: TRBJ1-6; abundance: -; d_gene: -; CDR3nt: TGTGCCAGCAGCCAAGTCTATAATTCACCCCTCCACTTT; CDR3aa: CASSQVYNSPLHF
v_gene: TRBV6-4; j_gene: TRBJ2-2; abundance: few; d_gene: -; CDR3nt: TGTGCCAGCAAAACCACCGGGGAGCTGTTTTTT; CDR3aa: CASKTTGELFF
v_gene: TRBV18; j_gene: TRBJ2-6; abundance: -; d_gene: TRBD1; CDR3nt: TGTGCCAGCTCACCCCCGGGACAGGAGAGCTCTGGGGCCAACGTCCTGACTTTC; CDR3aa: CASSPPGQESSGANVLTF
v_gene: TRBV9; j_gene: TRBJ1-5; abundance: few; d_gene: -; CDR3nt: TGTGCCAGCAGCCAAGAAGCGGGTATCAATCAGCCCCAGCATTTT; CDR3aa: CASSQEAGINQPQHF
v_gene: TRBV7-9; j_gene: TRBJ2-7; abundance: few; d_gene: -; CDR3nt: TGTGCCAGCAGCTCACCACCGACACGGGCCTACGAGCAGTACTTC; CDR3aa: CASSSPPTRAYEQYF
v_gene: TRBV19; j_gene: TRBJ2-3; abundance: -; d_gene: TRBD1; CDR3nt: TGTGCCAGTAGTCCATCGGGACAGGGGTCAGATACGCAGTATTTT; CDR3aa: CASSPSGQGSDTQYF
v_gene: TRBV13; j_gene: TRBJ1-2; abundance: few; d_gene: -; CDR3nt: TGTGCCAGCAGCCCCTTCGCTAACTATGGCTACACCTTC; CDR3aa: CASSPFANYGYTF
v_gene: TRBV7-8; j_gene: TRBJ2-7; abundance: few; d_gene: TRBD1; CDR3nt: TGTGCCAGCAGCGTACCGGGACAGGGGTACGAGCAGTACTTC; CDR3aa: CASSVPGQGYEQYF
v_gene: TRBV5-6; j_gene: TRBJ2-7; abundance: few; d_gene: TRBD1; CDR3nt: TGTGCCAGCAGCAGGGGGCCTCCTCCCTTATACGAGCAGTACTTC; CDR3aa: CASSRGPPPLYEQYF
v_gene: TRBV7-2; j_gene: TRBJ1-1; abundance: few; d_gene: TRBD1; CDR3nt: TGTGCCAGCAGCCCCGGGGACAGGCCGAACACTGAAGCTTTCTTT; CDR3aa: CASSPGDRPNTEAFF
v_gene: TRBV2; j_gene: TRBJ2-1; abundance: -; d_gene: -; CDR3nt: TGTGCCAGCAGAACCCCCTCGCAGGTTAGCTCCTACAATGAGCAGTTCTTC; CDR3aa: CASRTPSQVSSYNEQFF
v_gene: TRBV7-9; j_gene: TRBJ2-7; abundance: few; d_gene: -; CDR3nt: TGTGCCAGCAGCTTAGGCAGCATGGACCGGCAGTACTTC; CDR3aa: CASSLGSMDRQYF
v_gene: TRBV12-3/TRBV12-4; j_gene: TRBJ2-1; abundance: -; d_gene: TRBD1; CDR3nt: TGTGCCAGCAGTCTGGGACAGGGGGATGTTATGAATGAGCAGTTCTTC; CDR3aa: CASSLGQGDVMNEQFF
v_gene: TRBV20-1; j_gene: TRBJ2-1; abundance: -; d_gene: TRBD1; CDR3nt: TGCAGTGCTAGAGATGGGACAGCTAGCTCCTACAATGAGCAGTTCTTC; CDR3aa: CSARDGTASSYNEQFF
v_gene: TRBV19; j_gene: TRBJ1-1; abundance: -; d_gene: -; CDR3nt: TGTGCCAGTAGTGTACATTCGATGAACACTGAAGCTTTCTTT; CDR3aa: CASSVHSMNTEAFF
v_gene: TRBV7-2; j_gene: TRBJ2-1; abundance: few; d_gene: -; CDR3nt: TGTGCCAGCAGCTTAGGGCTCCAGGTTGTTGAGCAGTTCTTC; CDR3aa: CASSLGLQVVEQFF
v_gene: TRBV5-1; j_gene: TRBJ1-2; abundance: -; d_gene: -; CDR3nt: TGCGCCAGCAGCCTGGGGGGCCCGTCAGGCTACACCTTC; CDR3aa: CASSLGGPSGYTF
v_gene: TRBV5-8; j_gene: TRBJ2-1; abundance: many; d_gene: -; CDR3nt: TGTGCCAGCAGCTCCATGACGGGGGCCTCCTACAATGAGCAGTTCTTC; CDR3aa: CASSSMTGASYNEQFF
v_gene: TRBV18; j_gene: TRBJ2-2; abundance: -; d_gene: TRBD1; CDR3nt: TGTGCCAGCTCACCGCGACAGGGGGAGATCGGGGAGCTGTTTTTT; CDR3aa: CASSPRQGEIGELFF
v_gene: TRBV5-1; j_gene: TRBJ1-2; abundance: many; d_gene: TRBD1; CDR3nt: TGCGCCAGCAGCGAGGGGACAGGGCGCGCCGATGGCTACACCTTC; CDR3aa: CASSEGTGRADGYTF
v_gene: TRBV11-1; j_gene: TRBJ2-5; abundance: -; d_gene: -; CDR3nt: TGTGCCAGCAGCAGCACTTCGTACCAAGAGACCCAGTACTTC; CDR3aa: CASSSTSYQETQYF
v_gene: TRBV7-9; j_gene: TRBJ2-3; abundance: -; d_gene: -; CDR3nt: TGTGCCAGCAGCCCAGAAAATACAGATACGCAGTATTTT; CDR3aa: CASSPENTDTQYF
v_gene: TRBV10-3; j_gene: TRBJ1-5; abundance: many; d_gene: TRBD1; CDR3nt: TGTGCCATCAGTGAGTCGAGGACAGGGTTAGGCAATCAGCCCCAGCATTTT; CDR3aa: CAISESRTGLGNQPQHF
v_gene: TRBV7-9; j_gene: TRBJ2-5; abundance: -; d_gene: TRBD2; CDR3nt: TGTGCCAGCAGCCCCCCACTAGCGGGGGGACCAAGGGAGACCCAGTACTTC; CDR3aa: CASSPPLAGGPRETQYF
v_gene: TRBV4-2; j_gene: TRBJ2-7; abundance: few; d_gene: -; CDR3nt: TGTGCCAGCAGCCAAAAAGAAAGTGACTGGTCTAGGTACGAGCAGTACTTC; CDR3aa: CASSQKESDWSRYEQYF
v_gene: TRBV7-2; j_gene: TRBJ1-3; abundance: few; d_gene: -; CDR3nt: TGTGCCAGCAGCTTAGGGACAACCCCGCCTGGAAACACCATATATTTT; CDR3aa: CASSLGTTPPGNTIYF
v_gene: TRBV3-1; j_gene: TRBJ2-5; abundance: -; d_gene: -; CDR3nt: TGTGCCAACAGCCAAGATCGGTCCTCGATTGTGGCGGGGCGACAAGAGACCCAGTACTTC; CDR3aa: CANSQDRSSIVAGRQETQYF
v_gene: TRBV11-3; j_gene: TRBJ1-1; abundance: few; d_gene: -; CDR3nt: TGTGCCAGCAGCCAATCCAATTCCAGGGTGCAGTGGACTGAAGCTTTCTTT; CDR3aa: CASSQSNSRVQWTEAFF
v_gene: TRBV6-1; j_gene: TRBJ2-7; abundance: many; d_gene: -; CDR3nt: TGTGCCAGCAGTGCCCAGCAGGACGCCTCCTACGAGCAGTACTTC; CDR3aa: CASSAQQDASYEQYF
v_gene: TRBV7-6; j_gene: TRBJ2-5; abundance: few; d_gene: TRBD1; CDR3nt: TGTGCCAGCAGCTTACGGACAGGGTCCCAAGAGACCCAGTACTTC; CDR3aa: CASSLRTGSQETQYF
v_gene: TRBV7-2; j_gene: TRBJ2-7; abundance: -; d_gene: -; CDR3nt: TGTGCCAGCAGCTTAACCCACGAGCAGTACTTC; CDR3aa: CASSLTHEQYF
v_gene: TRBV4-3; j_gene: TRBJ1-1; abundance: -; d_gene: -; CDR3nt: TGCGCCAGCAGCCAAGATGGCGCCCTAGGAAACACTGAAGCTTTCTTT; CDR3aa: CASSQDGALGNTEAFF
v_gene: TRBV15; j_gene: TRBJ2-1; abundance: -; d_gene: -; CDR3nt: TGTGCCACCAGCAGAGATCAGTGGGGTGAGCAGTTCTTC; CDR3aa: CATSRDQWGEQFF
v_gene: TRBV4-1; j_gene: TRBJ1-1; abundance: few; d_gene: -; CDR3nt: TGCGCCAGCAGCCAAGATGCCCTAGGGACTGAAGCTTTCTTT; CDR3aa: CASSQDALGTEAFF
v_gene: TRBV27; j_gene: TRBJ2-2; abundance: -; d_gene: TRBD1; CDR3nt: TGTGCCAGCAGTAGGGACAGGGGTAGTGCGAACACCGGGGAGCTGTTTTTT; CDR3aa: CASSRDRGSANTGELFF
v_gene: TRBV5-1; j_gene: TRBJ1-2; abundance: -; d_gene: TRBD1; CDR3nt: TGCGCCAGCAGCTTGGGGGGACACGACCGGGACAGGTGGAGTGGCTACACCTTC; CDR3aa: CASSLGGHDRDRWSGYTF
v_gene: TRBV5-5; j_gene: TRBJ1-2; abundance: -; d_gene: -; CDR3nt: TGTGCCAGCAGCTTCGTGGAATATGGCTACACCTTC; CDR3aa: CASSFVEYGYTF
v_gene: TRBV9; j_gene: TRBJ2-7; abundance: -; d_gene: -; CDR3nt: TGTGCCAGCAGCGTAGGGGAAGGGACCCTCCTTAATTACGAGCAGTACTTC; CDR3aa: CASSVGEGTLLNYEQYF
v_gene: TRBV6-6; j_gene: TRBJ2-7; abundance: many; d_gene: -; CDR3nt: TGTGCCAGCACTTATTCCGCCTCAGGGGCCTACGAGCAGTACTTC; CDR3aa: CASTYSASGAYEQYF
v_gene: TRBV7-8; j_gene: TRBJ2-3; abundance: -; d_gene: TRBD1; CDR3nt: TGTGCCAGCAGCTTCGACAGGGGGCAGGCAGATACGCAGTATTTT; CDR3aa: CASSFDRGQADTQYF
v_gene: TRBV7-9; j_gene: TRBJ2-7; abundance: few; d_gene: TRBD1; CDR3nt: TGTGCCAGCAGCAAGACAGGGGGCCCCGGGTCCTACGAGCAGTACTTC; CDR3aa: CASSKTGGPGSYEQYF
v_gene: TRBV20-1; j_gene: TRBJ2-3; abundance: once; d_gene: TRBD2; CDR3nt: TGCAGTGCTCCAAGCGGGGGGGTGACAGATACGCAGTATTTT; CDR3aa: CSAPSGGVTDTQYF
v_gene: TRBV27; j_gene: TRBJ1-2; abundance: many; d_gene: -; CDR3nt: TGTGCCAGCAGGTCAGATTACGGGACACATTATGGCTACACCTTC; CDR3aa: CASRSDYGTHYGYTF
v_gene: TRBV20-1; j_gene: TRBJ2-7; abundance: -; d_gene: -; CDR3nt: TGCAGTGCCGTCGACGGATTCTCCTACGAGCAGTACTTC; CDR3aa: CSAVDGFSYEQYF
v_gene: TRBV11-2; j_gene: TRBJ1-5; abundance: many; d_gene: -; CDR3nt: TGTGCCAGCAGCCAGGGCCAGGGACAGCCCCAGCATTTT; CDR3aa: CASSQGQGQPQHF
v_gene: TRBV10-3; j_gene: TRBJ2-6; abundance: -; d_gene: TRBD1; CDR3nt: TGTGCCATCAGTCCGGGACAGGGTTCCTCTGGGGCCAACGTCCTGACTTTC; CDR3aa: CAISPGQGSSGANVLTF
v_gene: TRBV27; j_gene: TRBJ2-3; abundance: few; d_gene: -; CDR3nt: TGTGCCAGCAGTATTGGTGTCCTAGCATATACGCAGTATTTT; CDR3aa: CASSIGVLAYTQYF
v_gene: TRBV2; j_gene: TRBJ2-7; abundance: -; d_gene: TRBD2; CDR3nt: TGTGCCAGCAAGCGGGAGGGAAGCAACTTTGGGCAGTACTTC; CDR3aa: CASKREGSNFGQYF
v_gene: TRBV20-1; j_gene: TRBJ1-1; abundance: -; d_gene: TRBD1; CDR3nt: TGCAGTGCTAGGCCGGAACAGGGGTCCAACACTGAAGCTTTCTTT; CDR3aa: CSARPEQGSNTEAFF